The 18 T cell receptor beta chains below were found in one sample sequenced in a study of beta chain features in type 1 diabetes. Reverse transcription of all isolated RNA meant that expressed TCRB transcripts were sequenced. This table comes from immunoSEQ multiplex PCR, and its TCRdb copy is limited to in-frame clones, with some not included. Found here are under 950,000 clones, 15% to 20% of them singletons; the top ten hold about 0.02%. Sequenced sample: naive CD4+ T cells from blood. The origin of the receptors is a woman under 30 in good health.

This clone was detected a few times. CDR3 DNA: TGTGCCAGTAGTATAAGGCGCGAAAATGAGCAGTTCTTC. This sequence encodes CASSIRRENEQFF. The J gene is TRBJ2-1, the V gene TRBV19; D remains unclear. V dropped 2 bases and J dropped 7 bases, with 9 bases sitting between them. CDR1 LNHDA and CDR2 SQIVND come from the germline V gene (reference sequence). The CDR3 is 13 amino acids.

The V call is TRBV27, the J call TRBJ1-1, with D possibly being TRBD1 (6 bases). Germline V CDR1 and CDR2: MNHEY, SMNVEV (reference sequence). This CDR3 spans 13 amino acids. V dropped 5 bases and J dropped 4 bases, with 11 bases sitting between them. Here the CDR3 DNA reads TGTGCCAGCAGTCAGGGGCGGGGCACTGAAGCTTTCTTT. Translation gives CASSQGRGTEAFF.

This clone occurred many times. The J gene is TRBJ2-5, the V gene TRBV18; tentatively, D is TRBD2 (5 bases). Deletions cut 6 bases from V and 12 bases from J, with 17 bases between. This CDR3 is 12 amino acids long. The germline V gene encodes CDR1 KGHSH and CDR2 LQKENI. In DNA, the CDR3 is TGTGCCAGCTCTCGGCCGTTGACGGGGAAGTACTTC. Translated: CASSRPLTGKYF. Full variable domain (rest looked up from reference TRBV18 and TRBJ2-5): NAGVMQNPRHLVRRRGQEARLRCSPMKGHSHVYWYRQLPEEGLKFMVYLQKENIIDESGMPKERFSAEFPKEGPSILRIQQVVRGDSAAYFCASSRPLTGKYFGPGTRLLVL.

This clone turned up a few times. This chain uses TRBV2 with TRBJ2-3; TRBD1 is a possible D gene (6 bases). The CDR3 runs to 14 residues. The germline CDR1 and CDR2 sequences are SNHLY and FYNNEI. Trimming removed 8 bases from V and 2 bases from J, with 14 bases in between. Here the CDR3 DNA reads TGTGCCAGCCGGACAGTAGTCATCACAGATACGCAGTATTTT. This gives the protein CASRTVVITDTQYF.

In regard to this clone: Other DNA variants within this sample encode the same CDR3. The chain couples TRBV7-2 to TRBJ2-1, with D uncertain. V dropped 1 base and J dropped 4 bases, with 5 bases sitting between them. Germline V lookup: CDR1 SGHTA, CDR2 FQGNSA. The CDR3 sequence is 13 residues long. The CDR3 loop is CASSLGSYNEQFF. The CDR3 DNA reads as TGTGCCAGCAGCTTAGGGTCGTACAATGAGCAGTTCTTC.

The chain uses TRBV28 and TRBJ2-3; D perhaps matches TRBD1 (6 bases). Deletions cut 6 bases from V and 6 bases from J, with 16 bases between. This CDR3 contains 14 residues. CDR1 MDHEN and CDR2 SYDVKM come from the germline V gene. CDR3: CASRPTGTSDTQYF. In DNA form, the CDR3 reads TGTGCCAGCAGACCTACCGGGACATCGGATACGCAGTATTTT.

This clone was seen a few times. The CDR3 nucleotides are TGTGCCAGCAGTTACTCGTTAGTGGGAGCCGGGGAGCTGTTTTTT. Protein sequence: CASSYSLVGAGELFF. The chain combines TRBV6-5 with TRBJ2-2, with a possible D match to TRBD2 (5 bases). The germline V gene encodes CDR1 MNHEY and CDR2 SVGAGI. Deletions cut 0 bases from V and 6 bases from J, with 11 bases between. The CDR3 runs 15 residues.

Written as DNA, the CDR3 is TGCGCCAGCAGCCGATACTCCACAGGGGTTATAGATACGCAGTATTTT. Amino acid sequence: CASSRYSTGVIDTQYF. The V gene is TRBV5-1, the J gene TRBJ2-3, with TRBD1 matching over 7 bases. CDR1 is SGHRS, CDR2 YFSETQ, per germline. This CDR3 region has 16 residues. With 4 bases clipped from V and 5 bases from J, the junction kept 13 bases outside the gene matches.

This clone was found a few times. Other DNA sequences within the sample encode an identical CDR3. This chain uses TRBV7-9 with TRBJ2-3; D not certain. The V and J ends lost 1 base and 0 bases respectively, with 5 bases between them. The CDR3 contains 14 residues. Germline values: CDR1 SEHNR, CDR2 FQNEAQ (reference sequence). CDR3 region: CASSLGLSTDTQYF. CDR3 nucleotides: TGTGCCAGCAGCTTAGGTTTAAGCACAGATACGCAGTATTTT.

The chain couples TRBV4-1 to TRBJ2-1, with D uncertain. Trimming cost V 1 base and J 5 bases, with 9 bases left between them. CDR1 is MGHRA and CDR2 is YSYEKL in the germline V gene. The CDR3 is made up of 14 amino acids. In DNA, the CDR3 is TGCGCCAGCAGCCAAGCCGGCGCGAACAATGAGCAGTTCTTC. This encodes CASSQAGANNEQFF.

The chain links TRBV4-2 to TRBJ1-5; 8 positions match TRBD1. J lost 2 bases, V lost 3 bases, and 12 bases had no gene match. Per the germline V gene, CDR1 is LGHNA and CDR2 is YNFKEQ. This CDR3 is built from 18 residues. The CDR3 region has the DNA TGTGCCAGCAGCCAGGGGCTGACAGGGGCCGGGGGCAATCAGCCCCAGCATTTT. This codes for CASSQGLTGAGGNQPQHF.

The rearrangement joins TRBV7-2 to TRBJ2-7; possible D gene TRBD2, 5 bases. Germline V lookup: CDR1 SGHTA, CDR2 FQGNSA. V gave up 2 bases and J gave up 6 bases, with 14 bases separating them. The CDR3 runs to 14 residues. Here the CDR3 reads CASSLYSTSFEQYF. CDR3 sequence (DNA): TGTGCCAGCAGCTTATATTCCACTAGTTTCGAGCAGTACTTC.

This clone was seen a few times. The chain links TRBV19 to TRBJ2-2, with 8 bases fitting TRBD1. The CDR3 length is 15 residues. CDR1 and CDR2 (germline): LNHDA, SQIVND (reference sequence). The V segment lost 6 bases and the J segment 3 bases; nucleotides outside the gene matches: 6. CDR3 sequence (DNA): TGTGCCAGTAGAGGACAGGGAAGGGACACCGGGGAGCTGTTTTTT. Amino acid sequence: CASRGQGRDTGELFF. The whole variable domain, remainder taken from reference TRBV19 and TRBJ2-2, is DGGITQSPKYLFRKEGQNVTLSCEQNLNHDAMYWYRQDPGQGLRLIYYSQIVNDFQKGDIAEGYSVSREKKESFPLTVTSAQKNPTAFYLCASRGQGRDTGELFFGEGSRLTVL.

The rearrangement links TRBV4-3 to TRBJ2-7, with 8 bases matching TRBD1. Germline V gene sequence: CDR1 LGHNA, CDR2 YSLEER. J gave up 3 bases and V 0 bases, and 4 bases lay outside the gene matches. The CDR3 sequence is 15 residues long. CDR3 loop: CASSQDQTGDYEQYF. In DNA form, the CDR3 reads TGCGCCAGCAGCCAAGATCAGACAGGGGACTACGAGCAGTACTTC.

This rearrangement joins TRBV4-2 to TRBJ1-5; 8 nucleotides match TRBD1. This CDR3 has 15 amino acids. CDR1 LGHNA and CDR2 YNFKEQ come from the germline V gene. The V gene end was trimmed by 2 bases and the J gene end by 9 bases; junction bases not matched to a gene: 9. The CDR3 is CASSQSRTGSLPQHF. DNA of the CDR3: TGTGCCAGCAGCCAATCAAGGACAGGGAGCCTGCCCCAGCATTTT.

This clone turned up a few times. CDR3 sequence reads: CASSEPGFTDTQYF. The CDR3, as DNA: TGTGCCAGCAGTGAACCAGGGTTCACAGATACGCAGTATTTT. The rearrangement links TRBV6-1 to TRBJ2-3, with D possibly matching TRBD1 (5 bases). Deletions cut 2 bases from V and 2 bases from J, with 8 bases between. This CDR3 comprises 14 residues. CDR1 and CDR2 from the germline V gene are MNHNS and SASEGT.

This sequence joins TRBV19 and TRBJ1-5, with no clear D. Trimming shortened V by 1 base and J by 3 bases, and 13 bases separated the two germline ends. The CDR3 spans 16 residues. Germline CDR1 and CDR2: LNHDA and SQIVND (reference sequence). DNA of the CDR3: TGTGCCAGTAGTATAGCGGGAGGAATTGCCAATCAGCCCCAGCATTTT. Its protein is CASSIAGGIANQPQHF.

The genes are TRBV7-2 and TRBJ1-2; 10 bases line up with TRBD1. The CDR3 totals 15 residues. CDR1 is SGHTA and CDR2 is FQGNSA in the germline V gene. The J segment lost 4 bases and the V segment lost 5 bases, leaving 7 bases of the junction unmatched. CDR3 amino acids: CASSAKGQGIYGYTF. As DNA, the CDR3 is TGTGCCAGCAGCGCTAAGGGACAGGGGATCTATGGCTACACCTTC.